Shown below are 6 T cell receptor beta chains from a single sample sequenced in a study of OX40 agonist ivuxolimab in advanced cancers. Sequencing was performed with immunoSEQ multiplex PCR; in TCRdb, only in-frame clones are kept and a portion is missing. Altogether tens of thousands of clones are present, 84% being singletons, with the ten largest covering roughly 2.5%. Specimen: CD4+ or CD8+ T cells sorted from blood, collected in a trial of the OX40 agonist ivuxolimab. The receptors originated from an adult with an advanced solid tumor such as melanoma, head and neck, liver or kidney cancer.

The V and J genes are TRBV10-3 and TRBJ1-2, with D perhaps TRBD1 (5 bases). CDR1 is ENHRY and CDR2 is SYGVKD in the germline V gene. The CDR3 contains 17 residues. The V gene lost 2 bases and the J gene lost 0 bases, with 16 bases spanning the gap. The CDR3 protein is CAISEDSGLGANYGYTF. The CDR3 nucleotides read TGTGCCATCAGTGAGGATTCTGGGCTGGGGGCTAACTATGGCTACACCTTC.

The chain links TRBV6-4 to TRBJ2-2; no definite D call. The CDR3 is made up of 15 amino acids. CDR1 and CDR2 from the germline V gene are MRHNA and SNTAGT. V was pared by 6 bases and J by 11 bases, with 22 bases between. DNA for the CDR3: TGTGCCAGCAGACTAATGTCAGGAGCCCCAACAGAGCTGTTTTTT. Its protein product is CASRLMSGAPTELFF.

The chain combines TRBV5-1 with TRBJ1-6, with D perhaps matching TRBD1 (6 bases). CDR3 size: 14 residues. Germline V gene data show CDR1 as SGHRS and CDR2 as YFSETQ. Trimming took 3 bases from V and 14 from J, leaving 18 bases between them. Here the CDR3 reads CASSYGQSKQALHF. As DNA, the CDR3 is TGCGCCAGCAGCTACGGACAGAGTAAACAAGCCCTCCACTTT.

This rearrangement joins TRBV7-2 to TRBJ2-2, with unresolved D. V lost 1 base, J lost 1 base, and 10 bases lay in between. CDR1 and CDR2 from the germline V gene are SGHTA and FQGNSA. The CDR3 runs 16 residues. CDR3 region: CASSLGLGLNTGELFF. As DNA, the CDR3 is TGTGCCAGCAGCTTAGGGTTAGGCTTGAACACCGGGGAGCTGTTTTTT. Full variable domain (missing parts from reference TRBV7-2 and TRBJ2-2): GAGVSQSPSNKVTEKGKDVELRCDPISGHTALYWYRQSLGQGLEFLIYFQGNSAPDKSGLPSDRFSAERTGGSVSTLTIQRTQQEDSAVYLCASSLGLGLNTGELFFGEGSRLTVL.

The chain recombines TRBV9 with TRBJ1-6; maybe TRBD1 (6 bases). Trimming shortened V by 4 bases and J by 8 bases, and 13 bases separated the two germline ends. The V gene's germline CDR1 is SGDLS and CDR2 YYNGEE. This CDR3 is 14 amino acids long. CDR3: CASSKRQVDSPLHF. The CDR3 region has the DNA TGTGCCAGCAGCAAACGACAGGTAGATTCACCCCTCCACTTT.

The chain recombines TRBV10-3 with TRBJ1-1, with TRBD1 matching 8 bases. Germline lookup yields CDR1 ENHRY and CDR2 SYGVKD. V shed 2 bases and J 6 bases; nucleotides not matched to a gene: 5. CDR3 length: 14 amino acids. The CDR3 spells CAISEDRGVPEAFF. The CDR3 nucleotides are TGTGCCATCAGTGAGGACAGGGGAGTTCCTGAAGCTTTCTTT.